A single sample is the source of the 29 T cell receptor beta chains below, sequenced in a study of T cell responses to AZD1222 COVID-19 vaccine. The data were produced by immunoSEQ multiplex PCR, yet TCRdb's version contains in-frame clones alone and is incomplete. The table has around 99,000 clones, around 94% seen once. The sample was peripheral blood, taken on day 0 of AZD1222 vaccination. Receptors originate from an adult in good health.

The chain carries TRBV6-5 and TRBJ2-5; 7 bases are a match to TRBD1. Germline CDR1 is MNHEY and CDR2 is SVGAGI. Losses at the gene ends were 5 bases for V and 4 bases for J; bases not matched to a gene: 7. The CDR3 loop spans 14 amino acids. The CDR3 is CASSKQGNRETQYF. The DNA for the CDR3 is TGTGCCAGCAGTAAACAGGGGAACAGAGAGACCCAGTACTTC.

The V and J genes are TRBV10-3 and TRBJ2-3, with no clear D. Trimming pared 2 bases from V and 6 bases from J, leaving 12 bases between. This CDR3 region has 14 residues. The germline V gene has CDR1 ENHRY and CDR2 SYGVKD. The CDR3 region has the DNA TGTGCCATCAGTGAGGTAGCACTGAGGGATACGCAGTATTTT. This gives the protein CAISEVALRDTQYF.

With respect to this clone: This same CDR3 is encoded by further DNA sequences in the sample. The J gene is TRBJ2-3, the V gene TRBV11-2, with 13 bases matching TRBD2. The CDR3 runs 17 residues. Trimming at V came to 9 bases and at J to 3 bases, leaving 12 bases not matched to a gene. CDR1 and CDR2 (germline): SGHAT, FQNNGV. The CDR3 DNA reads TGTGCCAGTAGCAGCCCGGGACTAGCGGGGCGTACAGATACGCAGTATTTT. Its translation is CASSSPGLAGRTDTQYF.

This sequence joins TRBV28 and TRBJ2-1; TRBD1 is a possible D gene (5 bases). The CDR3 is made up of 16 amino acids. Germline V gene data show CDR1 as MDHEN and CDR2 as SYDVKM. Between the trimmed V and J ends, which lost 3 bases and 5 bases, there was a span of 17 bases. For the CDR3, the DNA is TGTGCCAGCAGTTTCTTATCGGCAGGGAAACACAATGAGCAGTTCTTC. It codes for CASSFLSAGKHNEQFF.

CDR3 protein: CASSLVAGGDTDTQYF. The CDR3 DNA reads as TGTGCCAGCAGCTTAGTAGCAGGGGGGGACACAGATACGCAGTATTTT. The rearrangement joins TRBV7-6 to TRBJ2-3; D possibly matches TRBD1 or TRBD2 (7 bases each). Trimming removed 1 base at V and 2 bases at J, with 13 bases between. This CDR3 is 16 amino acids long. Germline CDR1 SGHVS, CDR2 FNYEAQ.

V gene TRBV7-2 combines with J gene TRBJ2-3; maybe TRBD2 (6 bases). The CDR3 runs 17 residues. CDR1 and CDR2 from the germline V gene are SGHTA and FQGNSA. Trimming pared 4 bases from V and 0 bases from J, leaving 17 bases between. CDR3 protein: CASSSRGRDLSTDTQYF. Written as DNA, the CDR3 is TGTGCCAGCAGCTCCCGCGGGCGGGACCTTAGCACAGATACGCAGTATTTT.

The chain is built from TRBV11-2 and TRBJ2-2; D call uncertain. The V and J ends lost 5 bases and 1 base respectively, with 11 bases between them. This CDR3 comprises 15 residues. Germline lookup yields CDR1 SGHAT and CDR2 FQNNGV. The CDR3 here is CASSLDQLNTGELFF. As DNA, the CDR3 is TGTGCCAGCAGCCTCGATCAACTGAACACCGGGGAGCTGTTTTTT.

This rearrangement joins TRBV29-1 to TRBJ1-3; tentative D call: TRBD1 (5 bases). Germline CDR1 SQVTM, CDR2 ANQGSEA. This CDR3 comprises 15 residues. Trimming stripped 3 bases from V and 1 base from J, with 13 bases between. Written as DNA, the CDR3 is TGCAGCGTTGAGGGGACGGCCTCTTCTGGAAACACCATATATTTT. Amino acid sequence: CSVEGTASSGNTIYF.

The chain employs TRBV7-9 and TRBJ1-6; 7 bases match TRBD1. Germline trimming cut 6 bases from V and 5 bases from J; bases unmatched to any gene: 7. The germline V gene encodes CDR1 SEHNR and CDR2 FQNEAQ (reference sequence). The CDR3 has 15 residues. The CDR3 here is CASRKTGTDNSPLHF. CDR3 in DNA: TGTGCCAGCAGAAAAACCGGGACAGATAATTCACCCCTCCACTTT.

The rearrangement links TRBV10-3 to TRBJ1-5, with D possibly being TRBD1 (5 bases). With 8 bases removed from V and 4 bases from J, the gap between germline ends came to 9 bases. The germline V gene has CDR1 ENHRY and CDR2 SYGVKD. The CDR3 is 12 amino acids. The CDR3 protein is CAIGGTNQPQHF. The CDR3 DNA sequence: TGTGCCATCGGAGGGACGAATCAGCCCCAGCATTTT.

The chain recombines TRBV28 with TRBJ1-5, with 9 bases that match TRBD1. With V trimmed by 5 bases and J by 3 bases, 8 bases remained unmatched. CDR1 and CDR2 (germline): MDHEN, SYDVKM. This CDR3 comprises 16 residues. CDR3 bases: TGTGCCAGCAGTACCCCGGGACAGGGTGACAATCAGCCCCAGCATTTT. It yields the protein CASSTPGQGDNQPQHF.

The rearrangement links TRBV27 to TRBJ1-4; no clear D gene. V was trimmed by 6 bases and J by 3 bases, leaving 8 bases between them. This CDR3 has 13 residues. Per germline, CDR1 MNHEY and CDR2 SMNVEV (reference sequence). The CDR3 loop is CASRGLPNEKLFF. The CDR3 nucleotides are TGTGCCAGCAGGGGGTTACCTAATGAAAAACTGTTTTTT.

The rearrangement joins TRBV12-3 or TRBV12-4 to TRBJ1-2; D unresolved. V was clipped by 1 base and J by 7 bases, with 10 bases between them. The CDR3 is 13 amino acids. CDR3 in DNA: TGTGCCAGCAGTTTAGAGACTGCCGGTGGCTACACCTTC. Translated: CASSLETAGGYTF.

V and J are TRBV5-4 and TRBJ2-2; D gene unclear. This CDR3 contains 12 residues. Trimming removed 1 base from V and 7 bases from J, with 5 bases in between. Germline V gives CDR1 SGHNT, CDR2 YYREEE (reference sequence). The CDR3 DNA follows: TGTGCCAGCAGCTTGTCGGTCGGGGAGCTGTTTTTT. Amino acid sequence: CASSLSVGELFF.

The J gene is TRBJ1-3, the V gene TRBV5-1; possible D gene TRBD1, 6 bases. Trimming pared 4 bases from V and 2 bases from J, leaving 13 bases between. This CDR3 is built from 15 residues. Looked up from germline, CDR1 is SGHRS and CDR2 is YFSETQ. The CDR3: CASSSRQDAGNTIYF. The CDR3 bases are TGCGCCAGCAGCAGCCGACAGGATGCTGGAAACACCATATATTTT.

This chain links TRBV6-1 with TRBJ2-5, with D possibly TRBD1 on 5 matching bases. This CDR3 contains 15 residues. V was trimmed by 0 bases and J by 7 bases, leaving 15 bases between them. Germline V gives CDR1 MNHNS, CDR2 SASEGT. The CDR3 reads CASSEAAILQGTQYF. In DNA, the CDR3 is TGTGCCAGCAGTGAAGCGGCAATCCTCCAGGGGACCCAGTACTTC.

V is TRBV27 and J is TRBJ2-2, with TRBD1 matching 7 bases. V trimming: 7 bases; J trimming: 5 bases; junction bases outside the gene matches: 7. Per germline, CDR1 MNHEY and CDR2 SMNVEV (reference sequence). The CDR3 is 14 amino acids. DNA of the CDR3: TGTGCCAGCACTAGGACAGGCGGTACCGGGGAGCTGTTTTTT. Encoded protein: CASTRTGGTGELFF.

This sequence joins TRBV19 and TRBJ1-4; TRBD1 might be the D (5 bases). CDR3 size: 15 residues. Germline values: CDR1 LNHDA, CDR2 SQIVND (reference sequence). V was trimmed by 10 bases and J by 8 bases, leaving 23 bases between them. The chain's CDR3 is CATGPSGGGEEKLFF. CDR3 in DNA: TGTGCCACAGGACCGTCGGGAGGAGGGGAAGAAAAACTGTTTTTT.

As to this clone: A read error may produce the germline difference seen at one junction end. This sequence joins TRBV7-6 and TRBJ1-4; 7 bases fit TRBD1. The CDR3 is 16 residues long. Germline V gene data show CDR1 as SGHVS and CDR2 as FNYEAQ. The CDR3 DNA reads TGTGCCAGCAACTGCGGCCGGGACAGAACTTATGAAAAACTGTTTTTT. It codes for CASNCGRDRTYEKLFF.

In its sample, this clone was seen a few times. This chain links TRBV5-1 with TRBJ2-5, with D perhaps TRBD1 (5 bases). The V gene's germline CDR1 is SGHRS and CDR2 YFSETQ. The CDR3 runs to 13 residues. The V end lost 6 bases, the J end lost 5 bases, and 14 bases lay between the germline ends. CDR3 bases: TGCGCCAGCACCGTCGACAGACGGGAGACCCAGTACTTC. It yields the protein CASTVDRRETQYF.

This chain links TRBV9 with TRBJ2-3; no reliable D call. Germline CDR1 reads SGDLS; CDR2 reads YYNGEE. Trimming took 6 bases from V and 4 from J, leaving 12 bases between them. CDR3 length equals 13 residues. DNA for the CDR3: TGTGCCAGCAACCTCGACGGCCCAGATACGCAGTATTTT. Its translation: CASNLDGPDTQYF. Looking up the rest from reference TRBV9 and TRBJ2-3 gives the full variable domain: DSGVTQTPKHLITATGQRVTLRCSPRSGDLSVYWYQQSLDQGLQFLIQYYNGEERAKGNILERFSAQQFPDLHSELNLSSLELGDSALYFCASNLDGPDTQYFGPGTRLTVL.

The count of this clone is one. The V and J genes are TRBV5-6 and TRBJ2-3; D perhaps matches TRBD2 (7 bases). The V gene lost 2 bases and the J gene lost 4 bases, with 11 bases spanning the gap. This CDR3 spans 14 amino acids. In germline, CDR1 is SGHDT, CDR2 YYEEEE. CDR3 sequence reads: CASSFRGGSDTQYF. DNA of the CDR3: TGTGCCAGCAGCTTTAGGGGGGGATCAGATACGCAGTATTTT.

The chain links TRBV28 to TRBJ2-2; D unclear. The CDR3 is 13 amino acids. Germline CDR1 MDHEN, CDR2 SYDVKM. V was pared by 2 bases and J by 5 bases, with 6 bases between. CDR3 DNA: TGTGCCAGCAGTTTACTGCTGACCGGGGAGCTGTTTTTT. It yields the protein CASSLLLTGELFF.

This clone was seen once. The chain links TRBV11-2 to TRBJ1-2; 7 positions match TRBD1. CDR3 length: 14 residues. V trimming: 1 base; J trimming: 8 bases; junction bases outside the gene matches: 7. The germline gives CDR1 SGHAT, CDR2 FQNNGV. CDR3 region: CASSLGQGRWGYTF. The DNA of the CDR3 is TGTGCCAGCAGCTTAGGACAGGGACGTTGGGGCTACACCTTC.

The chain is built from TRBV5-1 and TRBJ1-1; D perhaps matches TRBD1 (6 bases). With 4 bases removed from V and 5 bases from J, the gap between germline ends came to 15 bases. The CDR3 runs 14 residues. Per germline, CDR1 SGHRS and CDR2 YFSETQ. The CDR3 loop reads CASSLGGGRTEAFF. CDR3 nucleotides: TGCGCCAGCAGCCTGGGAGGGGGGAGGACTGAAGCTTTCTTT.

The chain uses TRBV12-3 or TRBV12-4 and TRBJ1-2; D uncertain. The germline V and J ends were trimmed by 8 bases and 7 bases, with 8 bases remaining between them. The CDR3 is 10 residues long. The CDR3 here is CASGRLGYTF. Here the CDR3 DNA reads TGTGCCAGCGGGAGGCTTGGCTACACCTTC.

The chain recombines TRBV14 with TRBJ1-4; tentative D call: TRBD1 (5 bases). This CDR3 contains 16 residues. The germline V and J ends were trimmed by 0 bases and 8 bases, with 16 bases remaining between them. From germline, CDR1 is SGHDN and CDR2 FVKESK. CDR3 protein: CASSQDQSGTSEKLFF. CDR3 nucleotide sequence: TGTGCCAGCAGCCAAGATCAATCGGGGACCAGCGAAAAACTGTTTTTT.

The gene calls are TRBV12-3 or TRBV12-4 and TRBJ1-2; D remains ambiguous. The CDR3 is 13 residues long. Deletions cut 3 bases from V and 0 bases from J, with 5 bases between. Here the CDR3 DNA reads TGTGCCAGCAGTTTTGGAGCTAACTATGGCTACACCTTC. This gives the protein CASSFGANYGYTF.

Note on this clone: Additional DNA sequences in this sample encode the identical CDR3. CDR3 in amino acids: CASRDRLTGELFF. CDR3 bases: TGTGCCTCCCGGGACAGGCTTACCGGGGAGCTGTTTTTT. The J gene is TRBJ2-2, the V gene TRBV30; 8 bases match TRBD1. Germline V CDR1 and CDR2: GTSNPN, SVGIG (reference sequence). V was clipped by 7 bases and J by 5 bases; unmatched bases: 6. This CDR3 region has 13 residues.